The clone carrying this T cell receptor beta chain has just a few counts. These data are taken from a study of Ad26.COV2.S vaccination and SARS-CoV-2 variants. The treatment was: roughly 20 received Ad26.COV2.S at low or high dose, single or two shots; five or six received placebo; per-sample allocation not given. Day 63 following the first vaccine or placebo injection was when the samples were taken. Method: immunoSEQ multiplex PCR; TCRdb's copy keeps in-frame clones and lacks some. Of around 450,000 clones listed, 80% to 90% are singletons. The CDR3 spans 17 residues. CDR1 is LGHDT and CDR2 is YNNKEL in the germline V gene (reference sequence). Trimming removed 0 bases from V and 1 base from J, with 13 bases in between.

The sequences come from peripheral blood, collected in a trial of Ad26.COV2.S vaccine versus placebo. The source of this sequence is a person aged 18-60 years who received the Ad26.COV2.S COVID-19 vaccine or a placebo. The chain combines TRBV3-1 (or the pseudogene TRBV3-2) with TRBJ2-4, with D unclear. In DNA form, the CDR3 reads TGTGCCAGCAGCCAAGATCAAACACCTCTGGCCAAAAACATTCAGTACTTC. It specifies CASSQDQTPLAKNIQYF.